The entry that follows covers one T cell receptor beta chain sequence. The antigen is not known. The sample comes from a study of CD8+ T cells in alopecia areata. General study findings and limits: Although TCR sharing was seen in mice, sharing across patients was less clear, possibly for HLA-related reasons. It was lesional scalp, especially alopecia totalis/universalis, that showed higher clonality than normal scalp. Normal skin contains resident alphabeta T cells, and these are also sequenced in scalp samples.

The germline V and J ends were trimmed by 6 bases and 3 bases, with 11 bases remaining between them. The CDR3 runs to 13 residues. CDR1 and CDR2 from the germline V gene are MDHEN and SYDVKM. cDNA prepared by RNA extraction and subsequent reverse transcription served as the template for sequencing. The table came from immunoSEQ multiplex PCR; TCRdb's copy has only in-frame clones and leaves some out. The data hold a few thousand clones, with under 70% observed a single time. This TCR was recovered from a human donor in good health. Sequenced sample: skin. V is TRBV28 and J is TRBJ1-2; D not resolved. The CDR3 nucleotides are TGTGCCAGCAGCCCGGACGGGTACTATGGCTACACCTTC. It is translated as CASSPDGYYGYTF.